The rows below give T cell receptor beta chains drawn from one sample of a study of CD8 T cells in ankylosing spondylitis. TCRdb re-called the 5' RACE reads with MiXCR, one entry per CDR3 protein. This sample carries hundreds of thousands of distinct CDR3 sequences, about 13% of them seen once, and the ten largest clones take approximately 6.3%. The source material was blood, either unsorted or a sorted T cell fraction (not recorded which). The receptors shown here come from a male donor with ankylosing spondylitis. The CDR3 runs from the conserved cysteine through the conserved F or W. Each record gives: V gene, clone size, J gene, D gene, CDR3 DNA, CDR3 protein. The D gene is left open where the match is weak. Clone size, where shown, is once, few, many, or a class for clones that have expanded.

v_gene: TRBV12-3/TRBV12-4
abundance: .
j_gene: TRBJ2-2
d_gene: .
CDR3nt: TGTGCCAGCAGTTCAGTAATGAACACCGGGGAGCCGTTTTTT
CDR3aa: CASSSVMNTGEPFF

v_gene: TRBV29-1
abundance: few
j_gene: TRBJ2-5
d_gene: TRBD2
CDR3nt: TGCAGCGTTGAAAGGACTAGCGGGCCCGGTGGGACCCAGTACTTC
CDR3aa: CSVERTSGPGGTQYF

v_gene: TRBV20-1
abundance: .
j_gene: TRBJ1-5
d_gene: .
CDR3nt: TGCAGTGCTATGTCCGGTTTAAGCAATCAGCCCCAGCATTTT
CDR3aa: CSAMSGLSNQPQHF

v_gene: TRBV15
abundance: .
j_gene: TRBJ2-5
d_gene: TRBD2
CDR3nt: TGTGCCACCAGCAGGGGGGAGGGACTAGCGGGACAAGAGACCCAGTACTTC
CDR3aa: CATSRGEGLAGQETQYF

v_gene: TRBV20-1
abundance: .
j_gene: TRBJ1-4
d_gene: TRBD1
CDR3nt: TGCAGTGCTAAGTTTCTGACAGGGGCTACCAATGAAAAACTGTTTTTT
CDR3aa: CSAKFLTGATNEKLFF

v_gene: TRBV24-1
abundance: .
j_gene: TRBJ2-7
d_gene: .
CDR3nt: TGTGCCACCAGTGACCCGTCCAGGAGCTCCTACGAGCAGTACTTC
CDR3aa: CATSDPSRSSYEQYF

v_gene: TRBV7-2
abundance: .
j_gene: TRBJ2-5
d_gene: .
CDR3nt: TGTGCCAGCAGCTTAGCGGTGGGGCCCCAAGAGACCCAGTACTTC
CDR3aa: CASSLAVGPQETQYF

v_gene: TRBV9
abundance: few
j_gene: TRBJ2-6
d_gene: .
CDR3nt: TGTGCCAGCAGCGTAACTAGCTCTGGGGCCAACGTCCTGACTTTC
CDR3aa: CASSVTSSGANVLTF

v_gene: TRBV7-8
abundance: few
j_gene: TRBJ1-1
d_gene: .
CDR3nt: TGTGCCAGCAGCTTAAGGGGGTTCTCGACTGAAGCTTTCTTT
CDR3aa: CASSLRGFSTEAFF

v_gene: TRBV27
abundance: many
j_gene: TRBJ2-3
d_gene: .
CDR3nt: TGTGCCAGCAGTTACTCAGATACGCAGTATTTT
CDR3aa: CASSYSDTQYF

v_gene: TRBV11-2
abundance: many
j_gene: TRBJ1-3
d_gene: TRBD1
CDR3nt: TGTGCCAGCAGCTTTACAGGGGGCGCTGGAAACACCATATATTTT
CDR3aa: CASSFTGGAGNTIYF

v_gene: TRBV4-1
abundance: few
j_gene: TRBJ1-1
d_gene: .
CDR3nt: TGCGCCAGCAGCCACCCGAGACCGAACACTGAAGCTTTCTTT
CDR3aa: CASSHPRPNTEAFF

v_gene: TRBV11-3
abundance: few
j_gene: TRBJ1-6
d_gene: .
CDR3nt: TGTGCCAGCAGCTTCCGCAGTTCCGGCATTTCACCCCTCCACTTT
CDR3aa: CASSFRSSGISPLHF

v_gene: TRBV19
abundance: few
j_gene: TRBJ2-2
d_gene: .
CDR3nt: TGTGCCAGTAGCCGTGGGCCACCTAACACCGGGGAGCTGTTTTTT
CDR3aa: CASSRGPPNTGELFF

v_gene: TRBV20-1
abundance: .
j_gene: TRBJ1-3
d_gene: .
CDR3nt: TGCAGTGCTAAGCCGGGATCTCTGGAAACCTTCTATTTT
CDR3aa: CSAKPGSLETFYF

v_gene: TRBV11-2
abundance: .
j_gene: TRBJ1-2
d_gene: .
CDR3nt: TGTGCCAGCAGCGCGTGGGCGCGTGATGGCTACACCTTC
CDR3aa: CASSAWARDGYTF

v_gene: TRBV5-1
abundance: .
j_gene: TRBJ1-2
d_gene: TRBD1
CDR3nt: TGCGCCAGCAGCCTAGCAGGGGGCGAAGCCTATGGCTACACCTTC
CDR3aa: CASSLAGGEAYGYTF

v_gene: TRBV27
abundance: .
j_gene: TRBJ2-7
d_gene: .
CDR3nt: TGTGCCAGCAGTGCCCACGGGGAAGGGAACGAGCAGTACTTC
CDR3aa: CASSAHGEGNEQYF

v_gene: TRBV7-2
abundance: few
j_gene: TRBJ1-4
d_gene: .
CDR3nt: TGTGCCAGCAGCTTCGGGCATAATGAAAAACTGTTTTTT
CDR3aa: CASSFGHNEKLFF

v_gene: TRBV20-1
abundance: .
j_gene: TRBJ1-3
d_gene: TRBD1
CDR3nt: TGCAGTGCCCCTGACAGGGAATTTGGAAACACCATATATTTT
CDR3aa: CSAPDREFGNTIYF

v_gene: TRBV20-1
abundance: once
j_gene: TRBJ1-5
d_gene: TRBD1
CDR3nt: TGCAGTGCTAGGCGGACAGGACTCCGTCATCAGCCCCAGCATTTT
CDR3aa: CSARRTGLRHQPQHF

v_gene: TRBV4-2
abundance: few
j_gene: TRBJ2-7
d_gene: TRBD2
CDR3nt: TGTGCCAGCAGCCACAGACTAGCGGGCTACTCCTACGAGCAGTACTTC
CDR3aa: CASSHRLAGYSYEQYF

v_gene: TRBV20-1
abundance: .
j_gene: TRBJ2-3
d_gene: .
CDR3nt: TGCAGTGCTAGTGCGAGAGCGGATACGCAGTATTTT
CDR3aa: CSASARADTQYF

v_gene: TRBV20-1
abundance: few
j_gene: TRBJ1-5
d_gene: .
CDR3nt: TGCAGTGCTAGAGGACCCGATAGCAATCAGCCCCAGCATTTT
CDR3aa: CSARGPDSNQPQHF

v_gene: TRBV20-1
abundance: .
j_gene: TRBJ1-2
d_gene: TRBD1
CDR3nt: TGCAGTTTCTCAGGGGGCGAGGTTCGCTACACCTTC
CDR3aa: CSFSGGEVRYTF

v_gene: TRBV7-6
abundance: .
j_gene: TRBJ2-1
d_gene: .
CDR3nt: TGTGCCAGCAGCTTAGCTGGGGGCCCCTTCATGAATGAGCAGTTCTTC
CDR3aa: CASSLAGGPFMNEQFF

v_gene: TRBV3-1
abundance: many
j_gene: TRBJ2-1
d_gene: TRBD1
CDR3nt: TGTGCCAGCAGCCAAGATAGAAACAGGGGGCTCTACAATGAGCAGTTCTTC
CDR3aa: CASSQDRNRGLYNEQFF

v_gene: TRBV2
abundance: .
j_gene: TRBJ1-1
d_gene: .
CDR3nt: TGTGCCAGCAGTGGGGACCTGAACACTGAAGCTTTCTTT
CDR3aa: CASSGDLNTEAFF

v_gene: TRBV5-1
abundance: .
j_gene: TRBJ2-2
d_gene: .
CDR3nt: TGCGCCAGCAGCGGGGGGCCGAACACCGGGGAGCTGTTTTTT
CDR3aa: CASSGGPNTGELFF

v_gene: TRBV20-1
abundance: many
j_gene: TRBJ2-4
d_gene: .
CDR3nt: TGCAGTGCTCGGAGGGAGTTGAACATTCAGTACTTC
CDR3aa: CSARRELNIQYF

v_gene: TRBV11-2
abundance: many
j_gene: TRBJ2-2
d_gene: .
CDR3nt: TGTGCCAGCAGCCCCCGACGGGACCAGAACACCGGGGAGCTGTTTTTT
CDR3aa: CASSPRRDQNTGELFF

v_gene: TRBV19
abundance: .
j_gene: TRBJ2-1
d_gene: .
CDR3nt: TGTGCCAGTCAACCCCCACCAGCCCTCTCCTACAATGAGCAGTTCTTC
CDR3aa: CASQPPPALSYNEQFF

v_gene: TRBV28
abundance: few
j_gene: TRBJ2-3
d_gene: TRBD2
CDR3nt: TGTGCCAGCAGGGAACGGACTAGCGGGAGCACAGATACGCAGTATTTT
CDR3aa: CASRERTSGSTDTQYF

v_gene: TRBV10-3
abundance: .
j_gene: TRBJ2-3
d_gene: TRBD1
CDR3nt: TGTGCCATCAGTGAAGGACAGGGGTCTACAGATACGCAGTATTTT
CDR3aa: CAISEGQGSTDTQYF

v_gene: TRBV10-3
abundance: few
j_gene: TRBJ2-7
d_gene: TRBD1
CDR3nt: TGTGCCATCGGGACAGGGACCCACGAGCAGTACTTC
CDR3aa: CAIGTGTHEQYF

v_gene: TRBV5-1
abundance: many
j_gene: TRBJ1-1
d_gene: TRBD1
CDR3nt: TGCGCCAGCGGCCCAGGGGGGCCGGGGGCTTTCTTT
CDR3aa: CASGPGGPGAFF

v_gene: TRBV19
abundance: few
j_gene: TRBJ1-1
d_gene: TRBD1
CDR3nt: TGTGCCAGTAGGTCTCCAGGACAGGCGGTGAACACTGAAGCTTTCTTT
CDR3aa: CASRSPGQAVNTEAFF

v_gene: TRBV21-1
abundance: few
j_gene: TRBJ2-3
d_gene: .
CDR3nt: TGTGCCAGCAGCATCGGGACTACCTGCACAGATACGCAGTATTTT
CDR3aa: CASSIGTTCTDTQYF

v_gene: TRBV16
abundance: many
j_gene: TRBJ2-1
d_gene: .
CDR3nt: TGTGCCAGCAGCCAATCCCATGAGCAGTTCTTC
CDR3aa: CASSQSHEQFF

v_gene: TRBV10-3
abundance: few
j_gene: TRBJ1-3
d_gene: .
CDR3nt: TGTGCCATCGGGGACCCGACAGGATTCTCTGGAAACACCATATATTTT
CDR3aa: CAIGDPTGFSGNTIYF

v_gene: TRBV10-2
abundance: .
j_gene: TRBJ2-1
d_gene: TRBD2
CDR3nt: TGCGCCAGCAGTGAGAACCCGGGACTAGCGGGAAGGAATGAGCAGTTCTTC
CDR3aa: CASSENPGLAGRNEQFF

v_gene: TRBV7-8
abundance: .
j_gene: TRBJ2-4
d_gene: .
CDR3nt: TGTGCCAGCAGCCGCCGAGGAGCGGCACACATTCAGTACTTC
CDR3aa: CASSRRGAAHIQYF

v_gene: TRBV24-1
abundance: .
j_gene: TRBJ2-1
d_gene: .
CDR3nt: TGTGCCACCAGTGATGAGGGACAAGAGGACAATGAGCAGTTCTTC
CDR3aa: CATSDEGQEDNEQFF

v_gene: TRBV9
abundance: .
j_gene: TRBJ2-5
d_gene: .
CDR3nt: TGTGCCAGCAGCGTGACTTGGACCAGCGAGACCCAGTACTTC
CDR3aa: CASSVTWTSETQYF

v_gene: TRBV7-2
abundance: .
j_gene: TRBJ1-1
d_gene: TRBD1
CDR3nt: TGTGCCAGCAGCCCCGCCCCAGGGGGAAGGACTGAAGCTTTCTTT
CDR3aa: CASSPAPGGRTEAFF

v_gene: TRBV12-3/TRBV12-4
abundance: few
j_gene: TRBJ1-6
d_gene: .
CDR3nt: TGTGCCAGCAGTCCGGAGCCGCTACTCCACTTT
CDR3aa: CASSPEPLLHF

v_gene: TRBV18
abundance: .
j_gene: TRBJ2-1
d_gene: .
CDR3nt: TGTGCCAGCTCACCCTTTCAGGGTGGGGAGAATGAGCAGTTCTTC
CDR3aa: CASSPFQGGENEQFF

v_gene: TRBV29-1
abundance: .
j_gene: TRBJ2-7
d_gene: TRBD1
CDR3nt: TGCAGCGTGAAGGACAGGGTAACCTACGAGCAGTACTTC
CDR3aa: CSVKDRVTYEQYF

v_gene: TRBV20-1
abundance: few
j_gene: TRBJ1-5
d_gene: .
CDR3nt: TGCAGTGCGGCGGCGGGCTTTTTGCAGCCCCAGCATTTT
CDR3aa: CSAAAGFLQPQHF

v_gene: TRBV29-1
abundance: many
j_gene: TRBJ2-1
d_gene: TRBD2
CDR3nt: TGCAGCGCCGCAGCGGGAATCTACAATGAGCAGTTCTTC
CDR3aa: CSAAAGIYNEQFF

v_gene: TRBV21-1
abundance: few
j_gene: TRBJ2-1
d_gene: .
CDR3nt: TGTGCCAGCAGCAAAGAACAACCGGGGACCGGGCGAAATGAGCAGTTCTTC
CDR3aa: CASSKEQPGTGRNEQFF

v_gene: TRBV20-1
abundance: few
j_gene: TRBJ2-2
d_gene: .
CDR3nt: TGCAGTGCTAGAGATACGGCTAGCTATACCACCGGGGAGCTGTTTTTT
CDR3aa: CSARDTASYTTGELFF

v_gene: TRBV14
abundance: few
j_gene: TRBJ2-3
d_gene: TRBD2
CDR3nt: TGTGCCAGCAGCCAAGATCGGGGGGGGCGAGGAGCAGATACGCAGTATTTT
CDR3aa: CASSQDRGGRGADTQYF

v_gene: TRBV24-1
abundance: .
j_gene: TRBJ2-1
d_gene: TRBD2
CDR3nt: TGTGCCACCAGTGATCGCACTAGCGGGATCCGTGTTGAGCAGTTCTTC
CDR3aa: CATSDRTSGIRVEQFF

v_gene: TRBV20-1
abundance: few
j_gene: TRBJ2-5
d_gene: .
CDR3nt: TGCAGTGCTAGAGATACGGGCAGGCAGGTCGGCGAGACCCAGTACTTC
CDR3aa: CSARDTGRQVGETQYF

v_gene: TRBV29-1
abundance: many
j_gene: TRBJ2-7
d_gene: .
CDR3nt: TGCAGCGTCGATGGGGGAAAAGGAGACGAGCAGTACTTC
CDR3aa: CSVDGGKGDEQYF

v_gene: TRBV11-2
abundance: .
j_gene: TRBJ2-3
d_gene: .
CDR3nt: TGTGCCAGCAGCTTTTTAGGGGGAGACATTAACTCAGATACGCAGTATTTT
CDR3aa: CASSFLGGDINSDTQYF

v_gene: TRBV7-2
abundance: .
j_gene: TRBJ1-2
d_gene: .
CDR3nt: TGTGCCAGCACCCCAGAAGACACCTACTATGGCTACACCTTC
CDR3aa: CASTPEDTYYGYTF

v_gene: TRBV14
abundance: few
j_gene: TRBJ2-3
d_gene: .
CDR3nt: TGTGCCAGCAGCCAAGGGTACGGGCCGGTAGATACGCAGTATTTT
CDR3aa: CASSQGYGPVDTQYF

v_gene: TRBV10-3
abundance: .
j_gene: TRBJ2-5
d_gene: .
CDR3nt: TGTGCCATCGCAGCCAGCCGAGGGGGGTCCTGGGAGACCCAGTACTTC
CDR3aa: CAIAASRGGSWETQYF